Described below is a single T cell receptor beta chain sequence and its context. Its antigen is unknown. Base quality data are lacking; no much larger clone is found one base away. This entry comes from a study of technical replicates of blood from several donors (dated by TCRdb to about 2017). V drops 7 bases and J drops 0 bases, leaving 4 bases in between. According to the germline V gene, CDR1 reads MNHNS and CDR2 reads SASEGT. From its cysteine to its phenylalanine, the CDR3 spans 13 amino acids. Only the CDR3 DNA stays, 39 bases, in frame from base 1. Preparation of the library involved the immunoSEQ multiplex PCR assay. Sourced from immuneACCESS, this table was stored by TCRdb with only in-frame sequences that have V and J called. A share of the clones is absent; for the studies checked, an unresolved V gene accounts for under half, and the remainder has no known explanation. Counted in this sample were fewer than 85,000 clones; more than 90% of them appeared once. Of the sample, 4% to 5% is held by the ten largest clones.

Sequenced input: PBMCs. The rearranged chain carries TRBV6-1 and TRBJ1-6; the D gene identity is not certain. This TCR derives from a human donor in good health. Some clones in this sample may be carry-over from other donors' samples. The CDR3 protein is CASTSSYNSPLHF. In nucleotides, the sequence is TGTGCCAGCACCAGCTCCTATAATTCACCCCTCCACTTT.